This TCR beta chain came from a study of massively parallel sequencing of T cell beta chains (dated 2009 in TCRdb). With respect to the entire study: The study profiled human TCR beta CDR3 diversity in peripheral blood using 5'-RACE, Illumina short-read sequencing and a dedicated short-read assembly strategy.

Sequenced on an Illumina Genome Analyzer II. Two rounds of nested PCR with TRBC1/TRBC2-specific primers produced a RACE product of about 520 bp, and the RACE product was then gel-purified. To give RACE a 5' anchor, first-strand cDNA synthesis used a TRBC-specific primer together with a template-switching oligonucleotide. Because the RACE amplicon was too long to sequence directly with short reads, the RACE amplicon was concatemerized by ligation and then sheared by sonication. PAGE was used to isolate a size fraction of 100 to 300 bp, and that fraction then underwent shotgun sequencing on the Illumina platform. Separate runs on an Illumina GAII yielded 18.8 million 36-nt reads and 21.7 million 50-nt single-end reads. The paper's processing steps were these. The pooled 40 million or so reads were assembled with iSSAKE using parameters -m 15, -o 2 and -r 0.7. Seeds for the de novo CDR3 beta assemblies came from reads aligning to the ends of Ensembl TRBV gene predictions that carried unmatched junctional bases. Rather than raw read depth, the number of matching assembled contigs was used to estimate clonotype abundance. Of the assembled clonotypes, roughly 2,100 (5.9%) were found to have in-frame stop codons and were removed, so that approximately 35,000 productive clonotypes were retained. Sanger sequencing of cloned RACE products gave 288 unique TCR sequences, and more than 65% of them were also found in the Illumina assembly. TCRdb applied fastp at Q25 and MiXCR to the public reads, then kept only in-frame beta chains. Each record represents a unique CDR3 protein, reported with the most common genes and DNA among its rows. These V and J calls originate from TCRdb's pipeline instead of the authors' own analysis. For this sample there are about 4,200 distinct CDR3 sequences; about two fifths appear just once. Jointly, the top ten make up roughly 3% of the sample.

The junction shows trimming of 0 bases on V and 8 bases on J, plus 7 bases between the germline ends. The CDR3 spans 12 residues, from the cysteine through the phenylalanine. The entry retains the CDR3 DNA only, 36 bases that are in frame from base 1. CDR1 and CDR2 are read off the germline V gene (reference sequence) as DFQATT and SNEGSKA. What the research found in general, with its limitations: Preferential PCR amplification of some TRBV and TRBJ sequences may have skewed the reported gene usage frequencies. TRBV usage was found to range from less than 0.011% for TRBV17 to 21% to 30% for TRBV20-1, and TRBJ usage was found to range from less than 2% for TRBJ2-6 to approximately 17% for TRBJ2-1. The length of CDR3 beta varied from 21 to 81 nucleotides, with the peak at 45 nucleotides. Because the RNA was pooled from many donors, population-average clonotype abundance rather than any individual repertoire is reflected in the results. Within the 33,664 distinct clonotypes, single-copy clonotypes accounted for around three fifths of clonotypes but just about a fifth of assemblies. A unique TRBV gene could be assigned to only about 23,000 (around 67%) of the clonotypes. Subsampling showed clonotype counts rising linearly with read number, indicating sequencing depth was far from saturation. Most clonotypes (about 65% of the roughly 30,000) were supported by a single sequence read, by which apparent diversity could in principle be inflated.

Comment on this clonotype: It lacks a known antigen. One base away there is no much larger clone; base qualities are not given.

The donor pool was composed of hundreds of males and 160 or so females, all aged roughly 18 to 40 years. From 150 to 200 liters of pooled peripheral blood, peripheral leukocyte polyA+ RNA was isolated. The starting material was a commercial mRNA preparation from normal human peripheral blood leukocytes pooled from hundreds of individuals. This clonotype originated in a pool of human donors in good health; the sample was commercial RNA pooled from many donors. Recombination linked TRBV20-1 to TRBJ1-4; the D gene cannot be named for sure. Source material: commercial RNA from peripheral blood pooled from many donors. The CDR3 amino acid sequence is: CSARERREKLFF. The sequence in DNA is TGCAGTGCTAGAGAAAGGAGGGAAAAACTGTTTTTT.